Below, one T cell receptor (beta chain) is given with its context. PCR involved 60 Vbeta and 13 Jbeta primers. Profiling relied on immunoSEQ multiplex PCR, and the TCRdb table lists in-frame clones only, not all of them. Here the sample spans around 170,000 clones, roughly 83% being singletons. The data belong to a study of cytomegalovirus exposure and HLA in healthy donors. Looked up from germline, CDR1 is SEHNR and CDR2 is FQNEAQ (reference sequence). The V gene lost 4 bases and the J gene lost 7 bases, with 17 bases spanning the gap. The CDR3 spans 14 residues. The chain uses TRBV7-9 and TRBJ2-7; TRBD1 might be the D (6 bases). Sequencing was carried out using PBMCs. The receptor was isolated from a woman aged 18-29 years in good health and CMV-seronegative. For the CDR3, the DNA is TGTGCCAGCAGCTCCCGGGACACCGATCGTGAGCAGTACTTC. Its protein product is CASSSRDTDREQYF. Combining the CDR3 with reference TRBV7-9 and TRBJ2-7 gives the whole variable domain DTGVSQNPRHKITKRGQNVTFRCDPISEHNRLYWYRQTLGQGPEFLTYFQNEAQLEKSRLLSDRFSAERPKGSFSTLEIQRTEQGDSAMYLCASSSRDTDREQYFGPGTRLTVT.